Presented here are 30 T cell receptor beta chains from one specimen sequenced in a study of tumor-infiltrating lymphocytes in primary liver carcinoma. Unsorted whole blood yielded the blood RNA, and germline DNA was also extracted. Total RNA (approximately 0.5 ug) served as template for TCR beta cDNA synthesis primed by a constant-region primer. Library construction for TCR beta comprised three nested multiplex PCR rounds performed with slightly modified ARM-PCR. Primers for the first two PCR rounds were TRBV1-TRBV30 forward primers and a C-beta reverse primer (approximately 9 cycles per round). MiXCR was run by TCRdb on the multiplex PCR reads, yielding one entry per CDR3 protein. The table lists about 350,000 distinct CDR3 sequences, about two thirds of them singletons. Sample: peripheral blood. Source of these receptors: a man between 35 and 55 years old with primary liver carcinoma and hepatitis B virus infection.

This clonotype was counted a few times. A read error may be the cause here, since a much bigger clone is one base away. The chain joins TRBV29-1 to TRBJ1-2; D remains unclear. CDR3 length equals 10 residues. V dropped 7 bases and J dropped 9 bases, with 12 bases sitting between them. CDR1 and CDR2 (germline): SQVTM, ANQGSEA. CDR3 coding DNA: TGCAGCGCCAACCCAGCGAGCTACACCTTC. It yields the protein CSANPASYTF.

Worth noting for this clonotype: Germline and junction disagree at one end, which may indicate a read error. J is TRBJ2-1 and V is TRBV7-9; D is undetermined. This CDR3 contains 15 residues. Per the germline V gene, CDR1 is SEHNR and CDR2 is FQNEAQ (reference sequence). Here the CDR3 reads CVSSLQVASWNEQFF. CDR3 bases: TGTGTCAGCAGCCTTCAGGTGGCAAGTTGGAATGAGCAGTTCTTC. Based on the CDR3 plus reference TRBV7-9 and TRBJ2-1, the full variable domain is DTGVSQNPRHKITKRGQNVTFRCDPISEHNRLYWYRQTLGQGPEFLTYFQNEAQLEKSRLLSDRFSAERPKGSFSTLEIQRTEQGDSAMYLCVSSLQVASWNEQFFGPGTRLTVL.

The table lists this clonotype with a count of one. The CDR3 nucleotides are TGCGCCAGCAGCCAAGTAGGAAGGGAATATAATTCACCCCTCCACTTT. Translated: CASSQVGREYNSPLHF. The V call is TRBV4-1, the J call TRBJ1-6; no clear D. CDR1 and CDR2 (germline): MGHRA, YSYEKL. This CDR3 comprises 16 residues. Trimming shortened V by 1 base and J by 4 bases, and 11 bases separated the two germline ends.

The chain carries TRBV30 and TRBJ1-2; 9 nucleotides agree with TRBD1. Trimming removed 4 bases from V and 4 bases from J; junction bases left unmatched: 19. The germline gives CDR1 GTSNPN, CDR2 SVGIG (reference sequence). The CDR3 contains 18 residues. The CDR3 nucleotides read TGTGCCTGGACCGCCATCCGGGACAGGGTCGATTTCGGCTATGGCTACACCTTC. Its translation: CAWTAIRDRVDFGYGYTF.

Turning to this clonotype: Given the absence of the conserved phenylalanine or tryptophan at the CDR3 end, a read error is likely. J is TRBJ2-2 and V is TRBV7-8, with TRBD2 matching over 12 bases. The CDR3 is 17 residues long. Germline CDR1 and CDR2: SGHVS and FQNEAQ. The CDR3 protein is CAGSFRTSGANTGELFS. The DNA of the CDR3 is TGTGCCGGCAGCTTCCGGACTAGCGGGGCGAACACCGGGGAGCTGTTTTCT.

J is TRBJ2-5 and V is TRBV24-1; D might be TRBD1 (5 bases). CDR1 is KGHDR, CDR2 SFDVKD, per germline. This CDR3 is 15 amino acids long. Deletions cut 0 bases from V and 2 bases from J, with 9 bases between. This CDR3 is CATSDLKGEQETQYF. The CDR3 bases are TGTGCCACCAGTGATTTGAAAGGGGAACAAGAGACCCAGTACTTC.

This clonotype occurred many times. The chain combines TRBV6-5 with TRBJ1-5; D uncertain. Looked up from germline, CDR1 is MNHEY and CDR2 is SVGAGI. The CDR3 runs to 13 residues. The V end was cut by 2 bases, the J end by 7 bases, with 9 bases between. This CDR3 reads CASSYDTTQPQHF. The DNA for the CDR3 is TGTGCCAGCAGTTACGACACAACCCAGCCCCAGCATTTT.

This clonotype was recorded at least ten times. The genes are TRBV4-2 and TRBJ1-5, with D possibly being TRBD1 (5 bases). The CDR3 covers 13 residues. Trimming took off 0 bases at V and 5 bases at J, with 5 bases between the two ends. Germline lookup yields CDR1 LGHNA and CDR2 YNFKEQ. CDR3 nucleotide sequence: TGTGCCAGCAGCCAAGACAGGGATCAGCCCCAGCATTTT. This encodes CASSQDRDQPQHF.

The chain combines TRBV11-3 with TRBJ2-1; D unclear. CDR1 is SGHNT, CDR2 YENEEA, per germline. There are 14 residues in the CDR3. Deletions cut 5 bases from V and 9 bases from J, with 17 bases between. The CDR3 reads CASSLYSSTREQFF. For the CDR3, the DNA is TGTGCCAGCAGCCTATATTCCTCGACGCGTGAGCAGTTCTTC.

There are a few counts of this clonotype. This chain connects TRBV30 to TRBJ2-7; TRBD1 is a possible D gene (6 bases). The CDR3 is 12 residues long. V lost 2 bases and J lost 1, with 6 bases in between. Germline loops: CDR1 GTSNPN, CDR2 SVGIG (reference sequence). This CDR3 reads CAWSRGSYEQYF. The CDR3 region has the DNA TGTGCCTGGAGTAGGGGGTCCTACGAGCAGTACTTC.

The genes are TRBV29-1 and TRBJ1-2; a weak D match, TRBD1 (5 bases). Germline CDR1 is SQVTM and CDR2 is ANQGSEA. Deletions cut 4 bases from V and 4 bases from J, with 19 bases between. The CDR3 is made up of 15 amino acids. The DNA for the CDR3 is TGCAGCGTTGGGCAGGGCTGGGGCATGGGCTATGGCTACACCTTC. Residues: CSVGQGWGMGYGYTF.

J is TRBJ2-5 and V is TRBV11-2; weak D call: TRBD2 (5 bases). V lost 3 bases and J 4 bases, leaving 15 bases between the germline ends. Germline-derived CDR1 and CDR2 are SGHAT and FQNNGV. This CDR3 spans 15 amino acids. The CDR3, as DNA: TGTGCCAGCAGCTTGTCAGTGAGGGTCGGAGAGACCCAGTACTTC. Translating it yields CASSLSVRVGETQYF.

This clonotype was seen more than once but under ten times. At one end the junction does not follow the germline gene, possibly because of a read error. The chain is built from TRBV5-1 and TRBJ2-1; no clear D. The CDR3 totals 15 residues. Germline V CDR1 and CDR2: SGHRS, YFSETQ. The CDR3 is CASASRLGVYNEQLF. The CDR3 nucleotides are TGCGCCAGCGCCAGTAGGTTAGGAGTCTACAATGAGCAGTTATTC.

Points on this clonotype: Given a much more abundant clone one base away, this may be a read error. The rearrangement uses TRBV4-3 and TRBJ1-2; no clear D gene. Per germline, CDR1 LGHNA and CDR2 YSLEER. This CDR3 contains 14 residues. The germline V and J ends were trimmed by 1 base and 2 bases, with 8 bases remaining between them. CDR3 sequence: CASSQVRQNYGYTF. DNA of the CDR3: TGCGCCAGCAGCCAAGTACGGCAGAACTATGGCTACACCTTC.

In the case of this clonotype: Here the CDR3 omits its conserved ending phenylalanine or tryptophan, so a read error is the likely source. The chain uses TRBV4-3 and TRBJ1-1; tentatively, D is TRBD1 (6 bases). Trimming cost V 0 bases and J 4 bases, with 12 bases left between them. Per germline, CDR1 LGHNA and CDR2 YSLEER. The CDR3 runs to 15 residues. CDR3 in amino acids: CASSQDGRGPTEAFL. CDR3 DNA: TGCGCCAGCAGCCAAGATGGCAGGGGCCCCACTGAAGCTTTCCTT.

In the case of this clonotype: One junction end does not reproduce the germline sequence, and a read error may be involved. CDR3 residues: CASTRTDTLYF. CDR3 in DNA: TGTGCCAGCACTCGCACAGATACGCTGTATTTT. The chain has TRBV28 and TRBJ2-3; D ambiguous. The germline V gene has CDR1 MDHEN and CDR2 SYDVKM. This CDR3 contains 11 residues.

In regard to this clonotype: This may come from a read error, since a much larger clone is one base off. The rearrangement links TRBV6-1 to TRBJ2-2, with TRBD1 as a possible D gene (6 bases). From germline, CDR1 is MNHNS and CDR2 SASEGT. The CDR3 has 13 residues. The V end was cut by 8 bases, the J end by 5 bases, with 12 bases between. CDR3 sequence reads: CASDRIGTGELFF. The CDR3 DNA sequence: TGTGCCAGCGACAGGATAGGGACCGGGGAGCTGTTTTTT.

The rearrangement links TRBV4-1 to TRBJ2-1; D is ambiguous. Germline CDR1 reads MGHRA; CDR2 reads YSYEKL. There are 17 residues in the CDR3. V dropped 4 bases and J dropped 0 bases, with 16 bases sitting between them. The CDR3 coding sequence is TGCGCCAGCAGCCTAGATCCTTCGGTAGGCTCCTACAATGAGCAGTTCTTC. As protein: CASSLDPSVGSYNEQFF.

V gene TRBV11-2 combines with J gene TRBJ2-2; D not resolved. Trimming removed 7 bases at V and 1 base at J, with 22 bases between. Germline CDR1 is SGHAT and CDR2 is FQNNGV. CDR3 length equals 18 residues. The CDR3 DNA follows: TGTGCCAGCACCTTTAGATTTGTAACCGTGCAGAACACCGGGGAGCTGTTTTTT. It translates to CASTFRFVTVQNTGELFF.

Of note for this clonotype: One end of the junction varies from germline; a read error may be responsible. This rearrangement joins TRBV14 to TRBJ2-7; unclear D gene. CDR3 length: 17 amino acids. Germline lookup yields CDR1 SGHDN and CDR2 FVKESK. Here the CDR3 DNA reads TGCGCCAGCAGCCAAGATAAAGCTAACGTAACGACCTACGAGCAGTACTTC. This codes for CASSQDKANVTTYEQYF.

Points on this clonotype: A much larger clone sits a single nucleotide away, making a read error possible. The conserved phenylalanine or tryptophan normally closing the CDR3 is absent here, so this likely arose from a read error. The gene calls are TRBV6-5 and TRBJ1-3; 7 positions agree with TRBD1. The CDR3 extends over 18 amino acids. The V gene end was trimmed by 3 bases and the J gene end by 2 bases; junction bases not matched to a gene: 13. From germline, CDR1 is MNHEY and CDR2 SVGAGI. The CDR3 loop reads CASSYTPRSRGTGNTIYY. CDR3 coding DNA: TGTGCCAGCAGTTATACCCCGAGAAGCAGGGGGACTGGAAACACCATATATTAT.

This clonotype was counted once. The chain recombines TRBV11-2 with TRBJ1-2, with 8 bases lining up with TRBD1. This CDR3 contains 12 residues. J gave up 7 bases and V 5 bases, and 3 bases lay outside the gene matches. The germline CDR1 and CDR2 sequences are SGHAT and FQNNGV. CDR3: CASSRTGGGYTF. The CDR3 DNA reads TGTGCCAGCAGCCGTACAGGGGGTGGCTACACCTTC.

As to this clonotype: A much larger clone lies a single base off, so this may be a read error. This chain joins TRBV28 and TRBJ2-7, with 10 bases matching TRBD2. Germline V lookup: CDR1 MDHEN, CDR2 SYDVKM. V trimming: 5 bases; J trimming: 3 bases; junction bases outside the gene matches: 10. The CDR3 covers 16 residues. The CDR3 coding sequence is TGTGCCAGCAGTCTCACGACTAGCGGGTACGGCTACGAGCAGTACTTC. Protein: CASSLTTSGYGYEQYF.

This clonotype appeared a single time. An end of the junction does not agree with germline; a read error may underlie this. V usage is TRBV11-2 and J usage is TRBJ2-5; 7 bases are a match to TRBD2. The CDR3 runs to 16 residues. Germline-derived CDR1 and CDR2 are SGHAT and FQNNGV. CDR3 DNA: TGTACCAGCAGCTCGTTCTCGCGGGAGACCCGAGAGACCCAGCACTTC. Its protein is CTSSSFSRETRETQHF.

This chain joins TRBV20-1 and TRBJ2-7, with a weak D call TRBD2 (5 bases). V was pared by 8 bases and J by 0 bases, with 14 bases between. CDR1 and CDR2 (germline): DFQATT, SNEGSKA (reference sequence). The CDR3 covers 13 residues. CDR3 in amino acids: CSPRSGSSYEQYF. The DNA of the CDR3 is TGCAGTCCTCGAAGCGGTAGCTCCTACGAGCAGTACTTC.

This clonotype appeared a single time. A much larger clone differs from this one at a single base, so this may be a read error. Likely a read error: the CDR3 ends without its conserved phenylalanine or tryptophan. CDR3 amino acids: CASSLSGGGTGELFS. In DNA form, the CDR3 reads TGTGCCAGCAGTTTGTCGGGAGGAGGCACCGGGGAGCTGTTTTCT. The chain carries TRBV12-3 or TRBV12-4 and TRBJ2-2; 7 bases are a match to TRBD2. The ends lost 3 bases at V and 4 bases at J; junction bases unmatched: 5. CDR3 length: 15 residues.

This clonotype was seen only a few times. The V and J genes are TRBV6-2 or TRBV6-3 and TRBJ2-7; D might be TRBD1 or TRBD2, each matching 6 bases. The CDR3 spans 13 residues. Germline V lookup: CDR1 MNHEY, CDR2 SVGEGT. Trimming shortened V by 5 bases and J by 3 bases, and 11 bases separated the two germline ends. The CDR3 region is CASSGGTLYEQYF. In DNA, the CDR3 is TGTGCCAGCAGTGGCGGGACACTCTACGAGCAGTACTTC.

This clonotype showed up many times. The genes are TRBV29-1 and TRBJ2-1; D is tentatively TRBD1 or TRBD2 (5 bases each). V was clipped by 0 bases and J by 1 base, with 16 bases between them. Germline V gene sequence: CDR1 SQVTM, CDR2 ANQGSEA. This CDR3 is built from 17 residues. CDR3: CSVEDLGLWGSYNEQFF. In DNA, the CDR3 is TGCAGCGTTGAAGATCTGGGTCTCTGGGGGTCCTACAATGAGCAGTTCTTC.

On this clonotype itself: A much larger clone lies a single base off, so this may be a read error. The rearrangement links TRBV6-5 to TRBJ2-2, with D maybe TRBD2 (5 bases). Looked up from germline, CDR1 is MNHEY and CDR2 is SVGAGI. V lost 0 bases and J lost 9, with 11 bases in between. This CDR3 has 14 amino acids. The CDR3 DNA sequence: TGTGCCAGCAGTTACTCGGGGAGCTCGTGGGAGCTGTTTTTT. Its translation: CASSYSGSSWELFF.

In this sample, this clonotype turned up once. This may stem from a read error, because a much larger clone lies one nucleotide away. This chain connects TRBV6-6 to TRBJ1-2; 8 bases fit TRBD1. The germline V gene encodes CDR1 MNHNY and CDR2 SVGAGI (reference sequence). The CDR3 totals 14 residues. CDR3 residues: CTSTHGQGGYGYTF. The CDR3 DNA sequence: TGTACCAGCACCCACGGACAGGGCGGATATGGCTACACCTTC.